The rows below give T cell receptor beta chains drawn from one sample of a study of blood T cell repertoires in COVID-19. Sequenced by immunoSEQ multiplex PCR; TCRdb stores in-frame clones only, minus some. This repertoire shows roughly 300,000 clones, around 85% found once; its top ten account for 4% to 5.5%. Sequencing was performed on PBMCs or T cells enriched from blood (not recorded which). Receptors originate from a woman aged 40 to 49 with acute COVID-19. Both conserved end residues are part of each CDR3. The order of the fields is J gene, V gene, D gene, clone size, CDR3 protein, CDR3 DNA. D genes are given only for firm matches. Size values are once, few and many counts, or a class for expanded clones, and some rows have none.

J: TRBJ2-1; V: TRBV11-2; D: .; size: few; CDR3: CASSLPGATQFF; DNA: TGTGCCAGCAGCCTCCCGGGAGCCACCCAGTTCTTC
J: TRBJ1-4; V: TRBV15; D: TRBD1; size: once; CDR3: CATSRDGTGLGYEKLFF; DNA: TGTGCCACCAGCAGAGATGGGACAGGGCTGGGGTACGAAAAACTGTTTTTT
J: TRBJ2-7; V: TRBV28; D: .; size: .; CDR3: CASSLLAVSSYEQYF; DNA: TGTGCCAGCAGTTTATTGGCGGTCTCCTCCTACGAGCAGTACTTC
J: TRBJ2-3; V: TRBV19; D: TRBD2; size: .; CDR3: CASGTSGMSTDTQYF; DNA: TGTGCCAGCGGGACTAGCGGTATGAGCACAGATACGCAGTATTTT
J: TRBJ2-1; V: TRBV7-2; D: TRBD2; size: few; CDR3: CASRLAGVYNEQFF; DNA: TGTGCCAGCAGATTAGCGGGAGTCTACAATGAGCAGTTCTTC
J: TRBJ1-4; V: TRBV5-4; D: .; size: .; CDR3: CASSLRTASNEKLFF; DNA: TGTGCCAGCAGCTTAAGGACAGCAAGTAATGAAAAACTGTTTTTT
J: TRBJ2-2; V: TRBV2; D: .; size: .; CDR3: CASGETGNTGELFF; DNA: TGTGCCAGCGGGGAGACAGGGAACACCGGGGAGCTGTTTTTT
J: TRBJ2-1; V: TRBV4-2; D: .; size: once; CDR3: CASRVGGADNEQFF; DNA: TGTGCCAGCAGGGTGGGGGGGGCAGACAATGAGCAGTTCTTC
J: TRBJ1-2; V: TRBV15; D: .; size: few; CDR3: CATSRDLGEGYGYTF; DNA: TGTGCCACCAGCAGAGACCTAGGGGAGGGCTATGGCTACACCTTC
J: TRBJ2-7; V: TRBV5-4; D: .; size: .; CDR3: CASSLAGADEQYF; DNA: TGTGCCAGCAGCTTGGCAGGGGCGGACGAGCAGTACTTC
J: TRBJ2-3; V: TRBV5-1; D: TRBD2; size: few; CDR3: CASSLEPSLAGSDTQYF; DNA: TGCGCCAGCAGCTTGGAACCTTCGCTAGCGGGTTCAGATACGCAGTATTTT
J: TRBJ2-7; V: TRBV19; D: .; size: .; CDR3: CASMGRAYEQYF; DNA: TGTGCCAGTATGGGCAGAGCCTACGAGCAGTACTTC
J: TRBJ1-1; V: TRBV3-1/TRBV3-2; D: .; size: few; CDR3: CASSPGYLNTEAFF; DNA: TGTGCCAGCAGCCCGGGGTATTTGAACACTGAAGCTTTCTTT
J: TRBJ1-4; V: TRBV24-1; D: .; size: .; CDR3: CATIGQWNEKLFF; DNA: TGTGCCACCATTGGGCAGTGGAATGAAAAACTGTTTTTT
J: TRBJ2-2; V: TRBV6-2/TRBV6-3; D: TRBD2; size: .; CDR3: CASSPWTSAGELFF; DNA: TGTGCCAGCAGTCCCTGGACTAGCGCTGGGGAGCTGTTTTTT
J: TRBJ2-1; V: TRBV3-1/TRBV3-2; D: TRBD2; size: once; CDR3: CASSPSGGAYYEQFF; DNA: TGTGCCAGCAGCCCGAGCGGGGGGGCTTACTATGAGCAGTTCTTC
J: TRBJ1-4; V: TRBV4-2; D: TRBD1; size: .; CDR3: CASSQDLGTGREKLFF; DNA: TGTGCCAGCAGCCAAGATTTAGGGACAGGGAGGGAAAAACTGTTTTTT
J: TRBJ2-1; V: TRBV7-3; D: TRBD2; size: .; CDR3: CASSLLAGPYNEQFF; DNA: TGTGCCAGCAGCCTCCTAGCGGGGCCCTACAATGAGCAGTTCTTC
J: TRBJ2-3; V: TRBV7-8; D: TRBD2; size: .; CDR3: CASFTPGEGAGDTQYF; DNA: TGTGCCAGCTTCACCCCGGGGGAGGGCGCCGGAGATACGCAGTATTTT
J: TRBJ1-5; V: TRBV2; D: .; size: .; CDR3: CASSESRGSNQPQHF; DNA: TGTGCCAGCAGTGAAAGCCGGGGAAGCAATCAGCCCCAGCATTTT
J: TRBJ1-6; V: TRBV5-1; D: TRBD1; size: .; CDR3: CASSPSQGAGSPLHF; DNA: TGCGCCAGCAGCCCTTCACAGGGGGCAGGTTCACCCCTCCACTTT
J: TRBJ1-5; V: TRBV19; D: .; size: .; CDR3: CASRGANNQPQHF; DNA: TGTGCCAGCCGGGGGGCTAATAATCAGCCCCAGCATTTT
J: TRBJ1-5; V: TRBV6-5; D: .; size: .; CDR3: CASRDSSNQPQHF; DNA: TGTGCCAGCAGGGACTCTAGCAATCAGCCCCAGCATTTT
J: TRBJ2-5; V: TRBV3-1/TRBV3-2; D: .; size: .; CDR3: CASSPLQETQYF; DNA: TGTGCCAGCAGCCCCCTCCAAGAGACCCAGTACTTC
J: TRBJ1-1; V: TRBV7-2; D: .; size: .; CDR3: CASSTNRAYTEAFF; DNA: TGTGCCAGCAGCACAAACAGGGCTTACACTGAAGCTTTCTTT
J: TRBJ2-5; V: TRBV7-9; D: .; size: .; CDR3: CASSLEAGTETQYF; DNA: TGTGCCAGCAGCTTAGAGGCGGGAACAGAGACCCAGTACTTC
J: TRBJ2-7; V: TRBV19; D: TRBD1; size: .; CDR3: CATSTRGRDEQYF; DNA: TGTGCCACCTCCACCAGGGGGCGCGACGAGCAGTACTTC
J: TRBJ2-1; V: TRBV12-3/TRBV12-4; D: .; size: .; CDR3: CASSSNLLEQFF; DNA: TGTGCCAGCAGTTCTAATCTCTTGGAGCAGTTCTTC
J: TRBJ1-1; V: TRBV11-2; D: .; size: .; CDR3: CASSPRPGGVEAFF; DNA: TGTGCCAGCAGCCCACGGCCTGGGGGGGTGGAAGCTTTCTTT
J: TRBJ1-2; V: TRBV6-5; D: .; size: .; CDR3: CASSYGAANNYGYTF; DNA: TGTGCCAGCAGTTACGGGGCCGCCAATAACTATGGCTACACCTTC
J: TRBJ2-4; V: TRBV6-2/TRBV6-3; D: .; size: .; CDR3: CASSYRAGSQYF; DNA: TGTGCCAGCAGTTATAGGGCGGGTAGTCAGTACTTC
J: TRBJ2-3; V: TRBV18; D: TRBD1; size: .; CDR3: CASSPLRQGATDTQYF; DNA: TGTGCCAGCTCACCGTTACGGCAGGGGGCGACAGATACGCAGTATTTT
J: TRBJ1-5; V: TRBV15; D: TRBD1; size: .; CDR3: CATSRDGTGLGNQPQHF; DNA: TGTGCCACCAGCAGAGACGGGACAGGGCTAGGCAATCAGCCCCAGCATTTT
J: TRBJ1-4; V: TRBV6-6; D: .; size: .; CDR3: CASSRKPGHTNEKLFF; DNA: TGTGCCAGCAGTCGAAAGCCGGGACACACTAATGAAAAACTGTTTTTT
J: TRBJ2-7; V: TRBV11-2; D: .; size: .; CDR3: CASSLDRVSPYEQYF; DNA: TGTGCCAGCAGCTTAGACAGGGTGAGTCCCTACGAGCAGTACTTC
J: TRBJ2-1; V: TRBV29-1; D: .; size: .; CDR3: CSVETPGTFNEQFF; DNA: TGCAGCGTTGAAACCCCCGGGACATTCAATGAGCAGTTCTTC
J: TRBJ2-7; V: TRBV25-1; D: TRBD2; size: .; CDR3: CASSEYGTSGPTYEQYF; DNA: TGTGCCAGCAGTGAATATGGTACTAGCGGGCCGACCTACGAGCAGTACTTC
J: TRBJ1-1; V: TRBV29-1; D: TRBD1; size: .; CDR3: CSGGQGRTEAFF; DNA: TGCAGCGGGGGACAGGGGAGAACTGAAGCTTTCTTT
J: TRBJ1-1; V: TRBV6-5; D: TRBD1; size: .; CDR3: CASSNRGRGDTEAFF; DNA: TGTGCCAGCAGCAACAGGGGGCGCGGAGACACTGAAGCTTTCTTT
J: TRBJ2-7; V: TRBV25-1; D: .; size: .; CDR3: CATGPNYEQYF; DNA: TGTGCCACAGGGCCCAACTACGAGCAGTACTTC
J: TRBJ2-5; V: TRBV3-1/TRBV3-2; D: TRBD1; size: .; CDR3: CASRRGGASETQYF; DNA: TGTGCCAGCAGGCGAGGGGGCGCGTCGGAGACCCAGTACTTC
J: TRBJ2-6; V: TRBV5-1; D: TRBD1; size: .; CDR3: CASSTPPGQFPAGANVLTF; DNA: TGCGCCAGCAGCACCCCTCCGGGACAGTTTCCCGCTGGGGCCAACGTCCTGACTTTC
J: TRBJ2-7; V: TRBV4-3; D: TRBD1; size: .; CDR3: CASSQHTGGPYEQYF; DNA: TGCGCCAGCAGCCAACACACAGGGGGCCCCTACGAGCAGTACTTC
J: TRBJ2-3; V: TRBV2; D: .; size: .; CDR3: CASSDRTGTDTQYF; DNA: TGTGCCAGCTCAGACAGGACCGGAACAGATACGCAGTATTTT
J: TRBJ1-2; V: TRBV2; D: .; size: .; CDR3: CASSESGNYGYTF; DNA: TGTGCCAGCAGTGAATCTGGCAACTATGGCTACACCTTC
J: TRBJ2-1; V: TRBV5-4; D: .; size: .; CDR3: CASSLVLEANEQFF; DNA: TGTGCCAGCAGCTTGGTCCTAGAGGCCAATGAGCAGTTCTTC
J: TRBJ2-3; V: TRBV7-2; D: TRBD2; size: .; CDR3: CASSLTSGGITDTQYF; DNA: TGTGCCAGCAGCCTGACTAGCGGGGGGATCACAGATACGCAGTATTTT
J: TRBJ2-1; V: TRBV11-3; D: TRBD1; size: .; CDR3: CASSSTTLPGQNNEQFF; DNA: TGTGCCAGCAGCTCGACGACCCTACCGGGACAGAACAATGAGCAGTTCTTC
J: TRBJ1-2; V: TRBV19; D: TRBD1; size: few; CDR3: CASSSQGSQNYGYTF; DNA: TGTGCCAGTAGTTCACAGGGGTCCCAAAACTATGGCTACACCTTC
J: TRBJ1-1; V: TRBV3-1/TRBV3-2; D: TRBD1; size: .; CDR3: CASSRDHRGRGAFF; DNA: TGTGCCAGCAGCCGAGACCACAGGGGGCGCGGGGCTTTCTTT
J: TRBJ1-2; V: TRBV2; D: .; size: .; CDR3: CASSGGGQLNYGYTF; DNA: TGTGCCAGCAGTGGGGGCGGACAGTTAAACTATGGCTACACCTTC
J: TRBJ1-1; V: TRBV12-3/TRBV12-4; D: .; size: .; CDR3: CASSLIRNTEAFF; DNA: TGTGCCAGCAGTTTGATTAGGAACACTGAAGCTTTCTTT
J: TRBJ1-4; V: TRBV27; D: .; size: .; CDR3: CASSAAGARNEKLFF; DNA: TGTGCCAGCAGTGCGGCGGGAGCCCGGAATGAAAAACTGTTTTTT
J: TRBJ2-1; V: TRBV19; D: .; size: .; CDR3: CASSPKGGRGPEQFF; DNA: TGTGCCAGTAGTCCGAAGGGGGGGAGGGGACCAGAGCAGTTCTTC